What follows is one T cell receptor (beta chain) and its context. This record belongs to a study of PD-L1 blockade in urothelial cancer. V lost 4 bases, J lost 5 bases, and 11 bases lay in between. CDR3 size: 13 residues. CDR1 is SNHLY and CDR2 is FYNNEI in the germline V gene. The method was immunoSEQ multiplex PCR; TCRdb's version includes in-frame clones alone and lacks a portion of them. The top ten clones hold under 3.5% of a sample with over 45,000 clones, about 86% of them seen once. Sequencing used PBMCs, obtained around atezolizumab (anti-PD-L1) treatment. The chain employs TRBV2 and TRBJ2-5; D unclear. The TCR originated in a man between 50 and 59 years old with urothelial cancer. CDR3 protein: CASSVGYRETQYF. The CDR3 DNA reads TGTGCCAGCAGTGTTGGTTATCGGGAGACCCAGTACTTC. The variable domain in full, with the rest retrieved from reference TRBV2 and TRBJ2-5, is EPEVTQTPSHQVTQMGQEVILRCVPISNHLYFYWYRQILGQKVEFLVSFYNNEISEKSEIFDDQFSVERPDGSNFTLKIRSTKLEDSAMYFCASSVGYRETQYFGPGTRLLVL.